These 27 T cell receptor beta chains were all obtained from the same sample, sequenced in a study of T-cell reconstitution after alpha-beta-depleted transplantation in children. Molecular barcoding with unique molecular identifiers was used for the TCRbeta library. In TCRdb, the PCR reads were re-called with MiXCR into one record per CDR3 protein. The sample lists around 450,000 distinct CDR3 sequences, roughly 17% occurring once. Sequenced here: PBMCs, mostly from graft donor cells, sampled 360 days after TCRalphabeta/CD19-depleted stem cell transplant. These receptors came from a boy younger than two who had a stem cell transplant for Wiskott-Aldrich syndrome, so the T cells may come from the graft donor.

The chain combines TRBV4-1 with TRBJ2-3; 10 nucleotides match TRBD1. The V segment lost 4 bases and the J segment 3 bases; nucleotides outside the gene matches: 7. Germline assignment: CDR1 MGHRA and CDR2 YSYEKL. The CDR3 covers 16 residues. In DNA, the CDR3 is TGCGCCAGCAGCCGGCGGGACAGGGGAAGAACAGATACGCAGTATTTT. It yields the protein CASSRRDRGRTDTQYF.

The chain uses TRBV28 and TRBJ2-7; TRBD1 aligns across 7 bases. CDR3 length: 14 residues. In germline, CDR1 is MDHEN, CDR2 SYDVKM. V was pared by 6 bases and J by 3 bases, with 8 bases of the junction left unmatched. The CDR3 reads CASRRQGSIYEQYF. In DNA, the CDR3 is TGTGCCAGCAGAAGACAGGGCTCCATCTACGAGCAGTACTTC. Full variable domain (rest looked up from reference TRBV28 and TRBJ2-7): DVKVTQSSRYLVKRTGEKVFLECVQDMDHENMFWYRQDPGLGLRLIYFSYDVKMKEKGDIPEGYSVSREKKERFSLILESASTNQTSMYLCASRRQGSIYEQYFGPGTRLTVT.

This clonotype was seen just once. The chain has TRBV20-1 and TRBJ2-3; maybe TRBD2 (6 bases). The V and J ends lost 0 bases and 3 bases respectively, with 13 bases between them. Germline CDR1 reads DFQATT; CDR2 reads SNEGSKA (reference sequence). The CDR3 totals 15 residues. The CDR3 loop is CSAREGRIVTDTQYF. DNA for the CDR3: TGCAGTGCTAGAGAGGGGAGGATTGTGACAGATACGCAGTATTTT.

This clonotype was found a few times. This CDR3 reads CASRDTGGFYNEQFF. CDR3 DNA sequence: TGTGCCAGCAGGGACACAGGGGGCTTCTACAATGAGCAGTTCTTC. The genes are TRBV25-1 and TRBJ2-1, with 9 bases that match TRBD1. Germline V CDR1 and CDR2: MGHDK, SYGVNS. V was clipped by 6 bases and J by 3 bases; unmatched bases: 6. The CDR3 is 15 amino acids. Looking up the rest from reference TRBV25-1 and TRBJ2-1 gives the full variable domain: EADIYQTPRYLVIGTGKKITLECSQTMGHDKMYWYQQDPGMELHLIHYSYGVNSTEKGDLSSESTVSRIRTEHFPLTLESARPSHTSQYLCASRDTGGFYNEQFFGPGTRLTVL.

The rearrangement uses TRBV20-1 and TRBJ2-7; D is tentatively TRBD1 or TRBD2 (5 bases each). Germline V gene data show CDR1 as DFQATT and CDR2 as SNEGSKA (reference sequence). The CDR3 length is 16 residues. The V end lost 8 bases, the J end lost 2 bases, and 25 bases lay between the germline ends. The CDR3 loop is CSPSEIRDLETYEQYF. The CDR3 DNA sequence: TGCAGTCCATCGGAGATTCGGGACCTCGAGACCTACGAGCAGTACTTC.

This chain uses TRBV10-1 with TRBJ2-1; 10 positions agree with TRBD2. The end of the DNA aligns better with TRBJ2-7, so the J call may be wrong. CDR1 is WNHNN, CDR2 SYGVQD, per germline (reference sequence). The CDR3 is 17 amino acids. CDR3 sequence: CASSERRLAGSYNEQYF. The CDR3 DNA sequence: TGCGCCAGCAGTGAGAGGCGACTAGCGGGCTCCTACAATGAGCAGTACTTC.

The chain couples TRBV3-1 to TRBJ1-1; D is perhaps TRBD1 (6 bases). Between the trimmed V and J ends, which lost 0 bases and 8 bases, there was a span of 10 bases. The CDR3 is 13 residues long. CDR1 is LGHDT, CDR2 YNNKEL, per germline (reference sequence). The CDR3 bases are TGTGCCAGCAGCCAAGATCGGGGGGGCGAAGCTTTCTTT. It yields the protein CASSQDRGGEAFF.

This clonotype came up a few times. The CDR3 DNA reads as TGCAGTGCTAGGCCGGACCCCTACGAGCAGTACTTC. Its translation is CSARPDPYEQYF. V usage is TRBV20-1 and J usage is TRBJ2-7; D ambiguous. Germline CDR1 DFQATT, CDR2 SNEGSKA (reference sequence). The CDR3 spans 12 residues. With 3 bases removed from V and 2 bases from J, the gap between germline ends came to 8 bases.

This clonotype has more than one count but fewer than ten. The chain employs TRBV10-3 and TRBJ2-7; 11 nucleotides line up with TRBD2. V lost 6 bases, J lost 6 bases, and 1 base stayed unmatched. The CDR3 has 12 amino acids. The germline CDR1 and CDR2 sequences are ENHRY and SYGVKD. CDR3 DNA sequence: TGTGCCATCAGGGGGACTAGCGGCGAGCAGTACTTC. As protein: CAIRGTSGEQYF.

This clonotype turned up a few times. The CDR3 DNA reads TGCAGTGCTAGGGACTTCTCTGGGGCCAACGTCCTGACTTTC. Amino acid sequence: CSARDFSGANVLTF. This sequence joins TRBV20-1 and TRBJ2-6; possible D gene TRBD2, 5 bases. V was clipped by 3 bases and J by 0 bases, with 6 bases between them. CDR1 DFQATT and CDR2 SNEGSKA come from the germline V gene (reference sequence). The CDR3 runs to 14 residues.

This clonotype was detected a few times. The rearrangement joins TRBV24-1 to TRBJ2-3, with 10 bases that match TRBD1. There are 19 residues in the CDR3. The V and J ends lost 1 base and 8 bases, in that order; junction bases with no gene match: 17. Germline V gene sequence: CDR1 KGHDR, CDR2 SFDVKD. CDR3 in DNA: TGTGCCACCAGTGATTTAAGGGAAGACAGGGGGCGACCCCGGGGTACGCAGTATTTT. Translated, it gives CATSDLREDRGRPRGTQYF.

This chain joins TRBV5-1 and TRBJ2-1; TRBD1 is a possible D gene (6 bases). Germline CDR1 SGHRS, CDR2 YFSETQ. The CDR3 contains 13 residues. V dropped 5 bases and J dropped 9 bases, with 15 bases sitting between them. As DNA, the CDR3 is TGCGCCAGCAGTTCGCTCCAGGGGATTGAGCAGTTCTTC. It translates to CASSSLQGIEQFF.

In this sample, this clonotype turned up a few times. CDR3 protein: CASSEAGRGPPGDTQYF. Written as DNA, the CDR3 is TGTGCCAGCAGTGAAGCGGGGCGGGGGCCGCCTGGAGATACGCAGTATTTT. V usage is TRBV2 and J usage is TRBJ2-3; D is possibly TRBD2 (7 bases). The CDR3 extends over 17 amino acids. Germline V gives CDR1 SNHLY, CDR2 FYNNEI. The germline V and J ends were trimmed by 0 bases and 5 bases, with 18 bases remaining between them.

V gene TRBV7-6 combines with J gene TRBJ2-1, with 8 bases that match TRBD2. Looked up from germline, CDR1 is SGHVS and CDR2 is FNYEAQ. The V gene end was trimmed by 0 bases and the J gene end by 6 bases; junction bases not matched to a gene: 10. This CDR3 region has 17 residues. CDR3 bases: TGTGCCAGCAGCTTAGCGCTTAACGGGAGGGCCCTCAATGAGCAGTTCTTC. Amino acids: CASSLALNGRALNEQFF.

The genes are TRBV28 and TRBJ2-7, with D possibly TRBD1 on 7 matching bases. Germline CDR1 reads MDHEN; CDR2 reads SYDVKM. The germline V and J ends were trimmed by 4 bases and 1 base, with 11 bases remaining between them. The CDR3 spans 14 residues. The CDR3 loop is CASSWAGGSYEQYF. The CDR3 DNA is TGTGCCAGCAGTTGGGCAGGGGGGTCCTACGAGCAGTACTTC. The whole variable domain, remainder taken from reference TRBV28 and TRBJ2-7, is DVKVTQSSRYLVKRTGEKVFLECVQDMDHENMFWYRQDPGLGLRLIYFSYDVKMKEKGDIPEGYSVSREKKERFSLILESASTNQTSMYLCASSWAGGSYEQYFGPGTRLTVT.

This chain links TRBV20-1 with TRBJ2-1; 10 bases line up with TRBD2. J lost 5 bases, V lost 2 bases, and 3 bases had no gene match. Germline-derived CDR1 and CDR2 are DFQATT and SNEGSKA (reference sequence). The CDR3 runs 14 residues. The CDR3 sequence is CSARRAGGNNEQFF. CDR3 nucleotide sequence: TGCAGTGCTAGACGAGCGGGAGGGAACAATGAGCAGTTCTTC.

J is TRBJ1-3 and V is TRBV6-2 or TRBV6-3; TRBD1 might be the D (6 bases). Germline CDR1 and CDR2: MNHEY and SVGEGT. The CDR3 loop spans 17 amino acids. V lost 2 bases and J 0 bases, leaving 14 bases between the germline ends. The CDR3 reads CASSYGGHLSSGNTIYF. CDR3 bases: TGTGCCAGCAGTTACGGGGGACATCTGAGCTCTGGAAACACCATATATTTT.

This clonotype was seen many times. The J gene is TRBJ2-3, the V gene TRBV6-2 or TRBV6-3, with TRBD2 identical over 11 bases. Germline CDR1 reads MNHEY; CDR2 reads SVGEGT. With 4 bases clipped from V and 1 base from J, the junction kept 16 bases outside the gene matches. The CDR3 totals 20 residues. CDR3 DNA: TGTGCCAGCAGTTCCCGGACTAGCGGGCTCCCACAGAGGGGCACAGATACGCAGTATTTT. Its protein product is CASSSRTSGLPQRGTDTQYF.

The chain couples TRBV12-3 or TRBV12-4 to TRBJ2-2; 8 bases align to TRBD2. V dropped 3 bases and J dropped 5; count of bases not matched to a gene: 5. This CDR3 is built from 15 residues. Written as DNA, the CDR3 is TGTGCCAGCAGTTTGTTAGGGACTAGGACCGGGGAGCTGTTTTTT. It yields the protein CASSLLGTRTGELFF.

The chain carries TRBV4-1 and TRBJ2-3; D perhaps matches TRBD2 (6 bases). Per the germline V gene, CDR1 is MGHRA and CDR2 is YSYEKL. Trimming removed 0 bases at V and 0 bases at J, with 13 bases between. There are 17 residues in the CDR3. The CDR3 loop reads CASSQDSGASSTDTQYF. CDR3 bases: TGCGCCAGCAGCCAAGATAGCGGAGCATCTAGCACAGATACGCAGTATTTT.

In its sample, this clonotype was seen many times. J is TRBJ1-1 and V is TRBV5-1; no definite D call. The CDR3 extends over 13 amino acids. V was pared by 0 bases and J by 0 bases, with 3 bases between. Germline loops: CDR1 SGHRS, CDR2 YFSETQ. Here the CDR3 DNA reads TGCGCCAGCAGCTTGGTCCTGAACACTGAAGCTTTCTTT. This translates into CASSLVLNTEAFF.

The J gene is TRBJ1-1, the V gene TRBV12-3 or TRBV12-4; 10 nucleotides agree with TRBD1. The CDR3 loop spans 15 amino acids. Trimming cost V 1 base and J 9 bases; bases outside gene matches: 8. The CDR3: CASSLGDRGLFQAFF. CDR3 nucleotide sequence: TGTGCCAGCAGTTTAGGGGACAGGGGCCTTTTCCAAGCTTTCTTT.

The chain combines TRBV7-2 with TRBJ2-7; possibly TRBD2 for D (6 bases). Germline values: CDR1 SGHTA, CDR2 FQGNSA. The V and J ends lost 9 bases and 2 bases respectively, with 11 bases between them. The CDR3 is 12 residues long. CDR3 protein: CASPGLPYEQYF. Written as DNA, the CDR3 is TGTGCCAGTCCGGGACTTCCCTACGAGCAGTACTTC.

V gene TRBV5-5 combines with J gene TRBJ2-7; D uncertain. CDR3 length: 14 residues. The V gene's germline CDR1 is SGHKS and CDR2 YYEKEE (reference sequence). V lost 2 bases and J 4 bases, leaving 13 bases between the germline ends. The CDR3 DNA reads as TGTGCCAGCAGCTTCGCTTTGAGTGGGTACGAGCAGTACTTC. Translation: CASSFALSGYEQYF.

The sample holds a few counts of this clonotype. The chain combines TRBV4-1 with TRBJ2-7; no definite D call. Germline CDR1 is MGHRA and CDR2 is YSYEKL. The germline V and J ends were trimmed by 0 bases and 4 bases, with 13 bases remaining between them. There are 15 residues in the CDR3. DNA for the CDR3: TGCGCCAGCAGCCAAGATTCGTTCGGCAGATACGAGCAGTACTTC. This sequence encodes CASSQDSFGRYEQYF.

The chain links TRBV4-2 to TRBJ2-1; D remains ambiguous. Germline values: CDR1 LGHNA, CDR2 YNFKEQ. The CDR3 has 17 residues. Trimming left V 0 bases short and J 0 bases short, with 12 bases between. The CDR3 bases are TGTGCCAGCAGCCAAGATCCGGCGCGGACCTCCTACAATGAGCAGTTCTTC. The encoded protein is CASSQDPARTSYNEQFF.

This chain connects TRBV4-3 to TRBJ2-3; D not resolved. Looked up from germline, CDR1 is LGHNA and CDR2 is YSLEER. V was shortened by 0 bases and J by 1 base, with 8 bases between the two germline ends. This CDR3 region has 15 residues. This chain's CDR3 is CASSQDNTGTDTQYF. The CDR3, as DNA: TGCGCCAGCAGCCAAGACAACACTGGCACAGATACGCAGTATTTT.